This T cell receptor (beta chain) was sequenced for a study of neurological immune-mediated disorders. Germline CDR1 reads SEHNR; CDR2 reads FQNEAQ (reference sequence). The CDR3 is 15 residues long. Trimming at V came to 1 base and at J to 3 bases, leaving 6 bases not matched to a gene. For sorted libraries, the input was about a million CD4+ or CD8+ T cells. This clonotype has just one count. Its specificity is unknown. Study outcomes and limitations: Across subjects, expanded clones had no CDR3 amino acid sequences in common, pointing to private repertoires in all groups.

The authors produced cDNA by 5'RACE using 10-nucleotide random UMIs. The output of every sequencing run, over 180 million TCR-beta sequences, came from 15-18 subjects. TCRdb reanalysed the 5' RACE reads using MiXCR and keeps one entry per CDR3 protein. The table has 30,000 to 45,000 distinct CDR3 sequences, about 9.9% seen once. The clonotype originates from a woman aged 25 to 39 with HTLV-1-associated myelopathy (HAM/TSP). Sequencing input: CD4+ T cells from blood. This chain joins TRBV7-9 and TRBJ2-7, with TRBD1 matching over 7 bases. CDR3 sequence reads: CASSLGTGQGYEQYF. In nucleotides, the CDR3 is TGTGCCAGCAGCTTAGGGACAGGACAAGGCTACGAGCAGTACTTC.